This T cell receptor beta chain was captured by sequencing in a study of T cell responses to AZD1222 COVID-19 vaccine. CDR1 is KGHDR, CDR2 SFDVKD, per germline. The CDR3 covers 14 residues. The V and J ends lost 3 bases and 5 bases respectively, with 13 bases between them. Clones were read by immunoSEQ multiplex PCR, and TCRdb kept only the in-frame ones, dropping some. The table has about 150,000 clones, 70% to 90% seen once. V usage is TRBV24-1 and J usage is TRBJ2-7; perhaps TRBD1 as D (6 bases). This receptor was identified in an adult in good health. The sequencing here drew on peripheral blood, taken on day 0 of MenACWY control vaccination. Written as DNA, the CDR3 is TGTGCCACCAGTGATGCTTCAGGGGCCGACGAGCAGTACTTC. This sequence encodes CATSDASGADEQYF.